These 27 T cell receptor beta chains originate from one sample sequenced in a study of blood T cell repertoires in COVID-19. Profiled with immunoSEQ multiplex PCR; TCRdb holds only in-frame clones, not every one. The sample consists of 100,000 to 130,000 clones, about 93% of them appearing once. Material for sequencing was peripheral blood. The source of these receptors is a woman aged 25 to 39 with acute or convalescent COVID-19.

V gene TRBV2 combines with J gene TRBJ2-7; 7 nucleotides align to TRBD2. Germline V gene lookup returns CDR1 SNHLY and CDR2 FYNNEI. J was trimmed by 3 bases and V by 7 bases; bases with no gene match: 9. The CDR3 runs 14 residues. The CDR3 sequence: CASILSGGGYEQYF. The CDR3, as DNA: TGTGCCAGCATTCTTAGCGGCGGGGGCTACGAGCAGTACTTC.

This clone was recorded once. The chain's CDR3 is CASSATQGGHQPQHF. DNA of the CDR3: TGTGCCAGTAGTGCGACACAGGGTGGTCATCAGCCCCAGCATTTT. The V call is TRBV19, the J call TRBJ1-5, with a tentative D call TRBD1 (6 bases). CDR3 size: 15 residues. V lost 5 bases and J lost 5, with 16 bases in between. CDR1 LNHDA and CDR2 SQIVND come from the germline V gene (reference sequence).

This chain links TRBV25-1 with TRBJ2-1; 9 bases map to TRBD2. Unmatched junction bases numbered 1, after V lost 4 bases and J lost 0 bases. The germline V gene has CDR1 MGHDK and CDR2 SYGVNS. The CDR3 is 15 amino acids. The CDR3 spells CASSVSGSSYNEQFF. CDR3 bases: TGTGCCAGCAGTGTTAGCGGGAGCTCCTACAATGAGCAGTTCTTC.

The CDR3 spells CASSLSPVWSGYTF. Written as DNA, the CDR3 is TGTGCCAGCAGTTTATCCCCCGTTTGGAGTGGCTACACCTTC. This sequence joins TRBV27 and TRBJ1-2; no reliable D call. Germline lookup yields CDR1 MNHEY and CDR2 SMNVEV (reference sequence). The CDR3 is 14 amino acids. Trimming stripped 0 bases from V and 7 bases from J, with 12 bases between.

This sequence joins TRBV29-1 and TRBJ2-1; possibly TRBD1 for D (6 bases). The CDR3 covers 15 residues. From germline, CDR1 is SQVTM and CDR2 ANQGSEA. The germline V and J ends were trimmed by 4 bases and 10 bases, with 23 bases remaining between them. CDR3 in amino acids: CSVVKMGATNGEQFF. CDR3 nucleotides: TGCAGCGTTGTCAAAATGGGGGCAACAAATGGCGAGCAGTTCTTC.

CDR3 sequence: CAISLDGVAPLHF. DNA for the CDR3: TGTGCCATCAGTCTCGACGGGGTAGCACCCCTCCACTTT. This rearrangement joins TRBV10-3 to TRBJ1-6; D call uncertain. V was clipped by 5 bases and J by 11 bases, with 13 bases between them. CDR1 ENHRY and CDR2 SYGVKD come from the germline V gene. CDR3 size: 13 residues.

The rearrangement links TRBV29-1 to TRBJ2-1; possible D gene TRBD2, 6 bases. Trimming pared 5 bases from V and 2 bases from J, leaving 10 bases between. CDR3 length equals 13 residues. The germline gives CDR1 SQVTM, CDR2 ANQGSEA. The CDR3 spells CSVMDYTYNEQFF. CDR3 nucleotides: TGCAGCGTTATGGACTATACCTACAATGAGCAGTTCTTC.

The gene calls are TRBV30 and TRBJ1-1; D remains unclear. The CDR3 totals 13 residues. V lost 1 base, J lost 6 bases, and 12 bases lay in between. The germline V gene has CDR1 GTSNPN and CDR2 SVGIG (reference sequence). CDR3 loop: CAWSDWAPAEAFF. The CDR3, as DNA: TGTGCCTGGAGTGATTGGGCGCCCGCTGAAGCTTTCTTT.

The gene calls are TRBV27 and TRBJ1-5, with D possibly TRBD1 on 6 matching bases. The CDR3 extends over 13 amino acids. CDR1 is MNHEY and CDR2 is SMNVEV in the germline V gene (reference sequence). The V and J ends lost 5 bases and 4 bases respectively, with 9 bases between them. The CDR3 spells CASSIRGNQPQHF. CDR3 sequence (DNA): TGTGCCAGCAGTATCAGGGGAAATCAGCCCCAGCATTTT.

This chain links TRBV5-6 with TRBJ2-3; 10 bases map to TRBD2. CDR3 length: 15 amino acids. The V and J ends lost 4 bases and 4 bases, in that order; junction bases with no gene match: 6. In germline, CDR1 is SGHDT, CDR2 YYEEEE. The chain's CDR3 is CASSPLAGVADTQYF. As DNA, the CDR3 is TGTGCCAGCAGCCCCCTAGCGGGGGTGGCAGATACGCAGTATTTT.

The CDR3, as DNA: TGTGCCAGCAACCTCGGGGGAAATTCACCCCTCCACTTT. Encoded protein: CASNLGGNSPLHF. The chain is built from TRBV2 and TRBJ1-6; a weak D match, TRBD1 (5 bases). This CDR3 has 13 amino acids. Germline CDR1 SNHLY, CDR2 FYNNEI. The V end lost 7 bases, the J end lost 7 bases, and 11 bases lay between the germline ends.

This clone was seen a single time. The genes are TRBV30 and TRBJ1-5, with D possibly TRBD1 on 5 matching bases. The CDR3 spans 13 residues. In germline, CDR1 is GTSNPN, CDR2 SVGIG (reference sequence). V lost 2 bases to trimming and J lost 8 bases, with 13 bases between them. The CDR3 coding sequence is TGTGCCTGGAGTACAGGAACGGGAGAGCCCCAGCATTTT. This encodes CAWSTGTGEPQHF.

The chain combines TRBV21-1 with TRBJ1-1; the table gives TRBD1 as D, unverified against the DNA. TRBV21-1 is termed a pseudogene. This CDR3 has 16 residues. CDR3: CASSIGRGQVDTEAFF. For the CDR3, the DNA is TGTGCCAGCAGTATTGGCCGGGGACAGGTGGACACTGAAGCTTTCTTT.

Only one count was recorded for this clone. The J gene is TRBJ1-4, the V gene TRBV6-5; D gene ambiguous. Trimming removed 2 bases at V and 8 bases at J, with 9 bases between. CDR1 MNHEY and CDR2 SVGAGI come from the germline V gene. The CDR3 runs 13 residues. The DNA for the CDR3 is TGTGCCAGCAGTTACCCAGGATCCGAAAAACTGTTTTTT. Protein product: CASSYPGSEKLFF.

The CDR3 region has the DNA TGTGCCAGCAGCTCTAAACAGGGGGTTGCCAACTATGGCTACACCTTC. Translating it yields CASSSKQGVANYGYTF. V usage is TRBV7-2 and J usage is TRBJ1-2; TRBD1 agrees at 8 bases. J lost 2 bases, V lost 4 bases, and 9 bases had no gene match. CDR3 length: 16 residues. Germline V lookup: CDR1 SGHTA, CDR2 FQGNSA. Together with reference TRBV7-2 and TRBJ1-2, the CDR3 gives the full variable domain: GAGVSQSPSNKVTEKGKDVELRCDPISGHTALYWYRQSLGQGLEFLIYFQGNSAPDKSGLPSDRFSAERTGGSVSTLTIQRTQQEDSAVYLCASSSKQGVANYGYTFGSGTRLTVV.

This chain links TRBV28 with TRBJ2-3; no clear D. V was trimmed by 4 bases and J by 5 bases, leaving 10 bases between them. Looked up from germline, CDR1 is MDHEN and CDR2 is SYDVKM. The CDR3 is 13 amino acids. CDR3 region: CASSSPPRDTQYF. The CDR3 DNA reads TGTGCCAGCAGTTCCCCACCCAGAGATACGCAGTATTTT. Full variable domain (missing parts from reference TRBV28 and TRBJ2-3): DVKVTQSSRYLVKRTGEKVFLECVQDMDHENMFWYRQDPGLGLRLIYFSYDVKMKEKGDIPEGYSVSREKKERFSLILESASTNQTSMYLCASSSPPRDTQYFGPGTRLTVL.

The chain is built from TRBV15 and TRBJ1-1; D may be TRBD1 (6 bases). CDR1 is LNHNV and CDR2 is YYDKDF in the germline V gene (reference sequence). Between the trimmed V and J ends, which lost 1 base and 4 bases, there was a span of 31 bases. CDR3 length: 21 amino acids. The CDR3: CATSRGRGATSEGLGATEAFF. The CDR3 nucleotides are TGTGCCACCAGCAGAGGGCGGGGGGCCACCTCCGAGGGCTTAGGGGCCACTGAAGCTTTCTTT.

The chain has TRBV7-3 and TRBJ2-7; 11 nucleotides line up with TRBD2. The CDR3 is 15 amino acids. The V gene's germline CDR1 is SGHTA and CDR2 FQGTGA. Trimming at V came to 5 bases and at J to 2 bases, leaving 5 bases not matched to a gene. CDR3 protein: CASSLLAGVPYEQYF. Written as DNA, the CDR3 is TGTGCCAGCAGCCTACTAGCGGGAGTCCCCTACGAGCAGTACTTC. The full variable domain, rest sourced from reference TRBV7-3 and TRBJ2-7, is GAGVSQTPSNKVTEKGKYVELRCDPISGHTALYWYRQSLGQGPEFLIYFQGTGAADDSGLPNDRFFAVRPEGSVSTLKIQRTERGDSAVYLCASSLLAGVPYEQYFGPGTRLTVT.

The chain combines TRBV4-3 with TRBJ2-7; possibly TRBD2 for D (6 bases). The CDR3 totals 15 residues. The V gene lost 0 bases and the J gene lost 5 bases, with 14 bases spanning the gap. Germline CDR1 and CDR2: LGHNA and YSLEER. CDR3 amino acids: CASSQDPRERDEQYF. CDR3 bases: TGCGCCAGCAGCCAAGACCCCCGGGAGCGGGACGAGCAGTACTTC.

The chain uses TRBV5-1 and TRBJ2-7; TRBD1 matches 11 bases. Looked up from germline, CDR1 is SGHRS and CDR2 is YFSETQ. V was clipped by 1 base and J by 0 bases; unmatched bases: 3. The CDR3 loop spans 16 amino acids. CDR3 DNA sequence: TGCGCCAGCAGCTTGCTTGGGACAGGGGGCTCCTACGAGCAGTACTTC. It yields the protein CASSLLGTGGSYEQYF.

This rearrangement joins TRBV15 to TRBJ2-2; D perhaps matches TRBD2 (6 bases). V gave up 7 bases and J gave up 1 base, with 16 bases separating them. CDR1 and CDR2 (germline): LNHNV, YYDKDF (reference sequence). The CDR3 is 16 amino acids. CDR3 nucleotides: TGTGCCACCACCCGAGGAGGGGCAGGGAACACCGGGGAGCTGTTTTTT. It translates to CATTRGGAGNTGELFF.

The V and J genes are TRBV5-1 and TRBJ2-5, with 7 bases fitting TRBD1. Looked up from germline, CDR1 is SGHRS and CDR2 is YFSETQ. The CDR3 is 14 amino acids. Trimming took 4 bases from V and 5 from J; bases not matched to a gene: 8. CDR3 region: CASSPGTVVETQYF. The CDR3 DNA reads as TGCGCCAGCAGCCCCGGGACAGTTGTGGAGACCCAGTACTTC.

The chain couples TRBV20-1 to TRBJ1-1; 10 bases line up with TRBD1. Per germline, CDR1 DFQATT and CDR2 SNEGSKA (reference sequence). The CDR3 extends over 14 amino acids. V was clipped by 3 bases and J by 4 bases; unmatched bases: 5. The CDR3 is CSASDRGRVTEAFF. In nucleotides, the CDR3 is TGCAGTGCTAGTGACAGGGGGCGGGTCACTGAAGCTTTCTTT.

This chain uses TRBV30 with TRBJ2-1; D not resolved. The CDR3 extends over 13 amino acids. Germline V gives CDR1 GTSNPN, CDR2 SVGIG (reference sequence). The ends were cut back, 8 bases at V and 0 bases at J, with 11 bases in the middle. As DNA, the CDR3 is TGTGCCATGACGTGGAGCTCCTACAATGAGCAGTTCTTC. This encodes CAMTWSSYNEQFF.

The V gene is TRBV7-9, the J gene TRBJ2-7; 7 nucleotides align to TRBD1. This CDR3 has 16 residues. Germline-derived CDR1 and CDR2 are SEHNR and FQNEAQ (reference sequence). J gave up 5 bases and V 5 bases, and 15 bases lay outside the gene matches. The CDR3 spells CASSAATGQNVNEQYF. The CDR3 DNA reads TGTGCCAGCAGCGCAGCGACGGGACAGAACGTCAACGAGCAGTACTTC.

The rearrangement links TRBV30 to TRBJ1-5; 7 bases map to TRBD1. The CDR3 runs 15 residues. Trimming removed 2 bases from V and 0 bases from J; junction bases left unmatched: 4. Germline V gene data show CDR1 as GTSNPN and CDR2 as SVGIG (reference sequence). The CDR3 sequence: CAWSRDSPSNQPQHF. The CDR3 DNA reads as TGTGCCTGGAGTCGGGACAGCCCTAGCAATCAGCCCCAGCATTTT.

V usage is TRBV7-2 and J usage is TRBJ2-7; 7 nucleotides agree with TRBD2. Germline CDR1 SGHTA, CDR2 FQGNSA. This CDR3 has 15 amino acids. Trimming removed 1 base from V and 4 bases from J; junction bases left unmatched: 7. CDR3 coding DNA: TGTGCCAGCAGCTTAGGAGGACTAGGCCTTTACGAGCAGTACTTC. It is translated as CASSLGGLGLYEQYF.